Each of the 23 T cell receptor beta chains below was sequenced from the same sample in a study of blood T cell repertoires in COVID-19. Method: immunoSEQ multiplex PCR; TCRdb's copy keeps in-frame clones and lacks some. This table holds about 200,000 clones, 85% to 90% found once. Sequencing used PBMCs or T cells enriched from blood (not recorded which). These receptors were taken from a woman aged 25 to 39 with acute COVID-19.

The V gene is TRBV5-1, the J gene TRBJ1-1; D may be TRBD1 (6 bases). Germline V gene lookup returns CDR1 SGHRS and CDR2 YFSETQ. The CDR3 is 14 residues long. V shed 0 bases and J shed 3 bases, with 9 bases lying between them. Here the CDR3 reads CASSLARGDTEAFF. Written as DNA, the CDR3 is TGCGCCAGCAGCTTGGCCAGGGGAGACACTGAAGCTTTCTTT.

This rearrangement joins TRBV30 to TRBJ1-4, with D perhaps matching TRBD1 (6 bases). Trimming cost V 4 bases and J 2 bases, with 11 bases left between them. The CDR3 is made up of 14 amino acids. Germline V gene data show CDR1 as GTSNPN and CDR2 as SVGIG (reference sequence). In DNA form, the CDR3 reads TGTGCCTGGACCTCAGGGGCGACTAATGAAAAACTGTTTTTT. Translated, it gives CAWTSGATNEKLFF.

This chain connects TRBV27 to TRBJ1-1; 9 bases are a match to TRBD1. CDR3 size: 17 residues. CDR1 and CDR2 (germline): MNHEY, SMNVEV (reference sequence). Trimming at V came to 1 base and at J to 3 bases, leaving 9 bases not matched to a gene. The DNA of the CDR3 is TGTGCCAGCAGTTTATTAGGGACAGGGCTTTCAGACACTGAAGCTTTCTTT. Translating it yields CASSLLGTGLSDTEAFF.

This chain uses TRBV11-2 with TRBJ1-2, with no clear D. CDR1 and CDR2 (germline): SGHAT, FQNNGV. V dropped 4 bases and J dropped 8 bases, with 14 bases sitting between them. The CDR3 is 13 amino acids. CDR3 sequence: CASSWEAPMGYTF. CDR3 DNA sequence: TGTGCCAGCAGCTGGGAGGCCCCTATGGGCTACACCTTC.

This clone was recorded once. The rearrangement uses TRBV5-1 and TRBJ1-1; TRBD1 matches at 9 bases. Germline V gene sequence: CDR1 SGHRS, CDR2 YFSETQ. The CDR3 is made up of 17 amino acids. V trimming: 0 bases; J trimming: 1 base; junction bases outside the gene matches: 7. The CDR3 here is CASSLGGTGRWNTEAFF. In nucleotides, the CDR3 is TGCGCCAGCAGCTTGGGGGGGACAGGGAGGTGGAACACTGAAGCTTTCTTT.

This clone was counted a single time. This chain uses TRBV27 with TRBJ1-2, with 8 positions matching TRBD1. Germline values: CDR1 MNHEY, CDR2 SMNVEV (reference sequence). The CDR3 is 14 residues long. Germline trimming cut 5 bases from V and 8 bases from J; bases unmatched to any gene: 10. CDR3 sequence reads: CASSADRGIEGYTF. The CDR3 DNA follows: TGTGCCAGCAGTGCCGACAGGGGAATCGAGGGCTACACCTTC.

This rearrangement joins TRBV11-2 to TRBJ1-1; D is uncertain. The CDR3 length is 12 residues. Trimming took 0 bases from V and 7 from J, leaving 6 bases between them. Germline V gene lookup returns CDR1 SGHAT and CDR2 FQNNGV. In DNA form, the CDR3 reads TGTGCCAGCAGCTTAGAAGCCATTGAAGCTTTCTTT. Translation: CASSLEAIEAFF.

In nucleotides, the CDR3 is TGCAGGGGACAGGATCACTATGGCTACACCTTC. This gives the protein CRGQDHYGYTF. The chain employs TRBV20-1 and TRBJ1-2, with 8 bases aligning to TRBD1. The germline V gene has CDR1 DFQATT and CDR2 SNEGSKA (reference sequence). The CDR3 is made up of 11 amino acids.

The chain recombines TRBV5-1 with TRBJ1-5; tentative D call: TRBD1 (5 bases). This CDR3 is built from 16 residues. V lost 0 bases, J lost 5 bases, and 15 bases lay in between. The germline V gene has CDR1 SGHRS and CDR2 YFSETQ. In DNA, the CDR3 is TGCGCCAGCAGCTTGGGGGCAACAGGAAACGATCAGCCCCAGCATTTT. Amino acids: CASSLGATGNDQPQHF.

This clone came up many times. The chain is built from TRBV7-2 and TRBJ1-1; 11 nucleotides agree with TRBD1. Germline loops: CDR1 SGHTA, CDR2 FQGNSA. V dropped 5 bases and J dropped 6; count of bases not matched to a gene: 11. The CDR3 is 16 amino acids. CDR3 residues: CASSDTLRTGGPEAFF. The CDR3 DNA reads as TGTGCCAGCAGCGACACCCTCCGGACAGGGGGCCCTGAAGCTTTCTTT.

CDR3 protein: CASSEVWNRGRQPQHF. The CDR3, as DNA: TGTGCCAGCAGTGAAGTTTGGAACAGGGGGCGTCAGCCCCAGCATTTT. The chain employs TRBV6-1 and TRBJ1-5; 9 nucleotides align to TRBD1. V lost 1 base, J lost 6 bases, and 7 bases stayed unmatched. The CDR3 spans 16 residues. Per the germline V gene, CDR1 is MNHNS and CDR2 is SASEGT.

The chain uses TRBV5-1 and TRBJ2-1; 12 bases fit TRBD2. The CDR3 has 15 residues. Germline V gives CDR1 SGHRS, CDR2 YFSETQ. V lost 2 bases and J lost 6; bases outside the gene matches: 3. CDR3 protein: CASSFTSGGPNEQFF. The CDR3 coding sequence is TGCGCCAGCAGCTTTACTAGCGGGGGGCCCAATGAGCAGTTCTTC.

This clone has only one observation. CDR3 amino acids: CASSLRGTYEQYF. DNA of the CDR3: TGTGCCAGCAGCCTAAGGGGTACCTACGAGCAGTACTTC. The V and J genes are TRBV3-1 (or the pseudogene TRBV3-2) and TRBJ2-7, with a tentative D call TRBD1 (5 bases). The length of the CDR3 is 13 residues. Germline CDR1 is LGHDT and CDR2 is YNNKEL (reference sequence). Trimming took 4 bases from V and 2 from J, leaving 9 bases between them.

As DNA, the CDR3 is TGTGCCACCAGCCGACAGTTGAATCAGCCCCAGCATTTT. Translation gives CATSRQLNQPQHF. This chain joins TRBV15 and TRBJ1-5, with D possibly being TRBD1 (5 bases). The CDR3 has 13 residues. Trimming shortened V by 5 bases and J by 4 bases, and 9 bases separated the two germline ends. Germline CDR1 LNHNV, CDR2 YYDKDF (reference sequence).

The CDR3 here is CAWSVTGTDTQYF. CDR3 in DNA: TGTGCCTGGAGTGTAACAGGGACCGATACGCAGTATTTT. This rearrangement joins TRBV30 to TRBJ2-3, with a possible D match to TRBD1 (6 bases). The germline V gene has CDR1 GTSNPN and CDR2 SVGIG (reference sequence). V lost 0 bases and J lost 6, with 10 bases in between. CDR3 length equals 13 residues.

The chain couples TRBV7-2 to TRBJ2-1, with 10 positions matching TRBD2. Germline loops: CDR1 SGHTA, CDR2 FQGNSA. With 5 bases clipped from V and 10 bases from J, the junction kept 8 bases outside the gene matches. The CDR3 covers 14 residues. CDR3 amino acids: CASSQYPGLAEQFF. The CDR3 DNA is TGTGCCAGCAGCCAATACCCGGGACTAGCGGAGCAGTTCTTC.

The chain joins TRBV18 to TRBJ1-1; 7 bases align to TRBD1. The CDR3 sequence is 14 residues long. The germline CDR1 and CDR2 sequences are KGHSH and LQKENI. V shed 5 bases, J shed 4 bases, and the junction held 7 bases outside the gene matches. Here the CDR3 reads CASSIGTATTEAFF. The CDR3 coding sequence is TGTGCCAGCTCAATCGGGACAGCTACCACTGAAGCTTTCTTT.

The V and J genes are TRBV11-2 and TRBJ2-5; TRBD2 matches at 10 bases. J gave up 5 bases and V 0 bases, and 3 bases lay outside the gene matches. Germline V gene sequence: CDR1 SGHAT, CDR2 FQNNGV. This CDR3 has 15 residues. CDR3 in amino acids: CASSLEAGGRETQYF. The CDR3 bases are TGTGCCAGCAGCTTAGAAGCGGGGGGGCGGGAGACCCAGTACTTC.

The rearrangement uses TRBV13 and TRBJ2-1; tentative D call: TRBD1 (5 bases). The CDR3 extends over 14 amino acids. Germline CDR1 is PRHDT and CDR2 is FYEKMQ (reference sequence). The V end was cut by 6 bases, the J end by 0 bases, with 9 bases between. CDR3 loop: CASSRQSSYNEQFF. The CDR3 bases are TGTGCCAGCAGTAGACAGAGCTCCTACAATGAGCAGTTCTTC.

CDR3 nucleotides: TGTGCCAGCAGTGCGGGATCAACTAATGAAAAACTGTTTTTT. It codes for CASSAGSTNEKLFF. The rearrangement joins TRBV6-6 to TRBJ1-4; D unresolved. Germline V gives CDR1 MNHNY, CDR2 SVGAGI (reference sequence). This CDR3 is built from 14 residues. V lost 5 bases and J 0 bases, leaving 7 bases between the germline ends.

V is TRBV5-1 and J is TRBJ1-5, with 8 nucleotides matching TRBD1. The CDR3 length is 15 residues. Germline V CDR1 and CDR2: SGHRS, YFSETQ. Germline trimming cut 1 base from V and 9 bases from J; bases unmatched to any gene: 9. CDR3 DNA: TGCGCCAGCAGCTTGTACCCGGCAGGGGGCCTGCCCCAGCATTTT. Its translation: CASSLYPAGGLPQHF.

This sequence joins TRBV12-3 or TRBV12-4 and TRBJ1-1; the D is unclear. The CDR3 contains 13 residues. The V and J ends lost 5 bases and 1 base respectively, with 8 bases between them. The CDR3 spells CASSPLENTEAFF. DNA for the CDR3: TGTGCCAGCAGTCCGTTAGAGAACACTGAAGCTTTCTTT.

In its sample, this clone was seen once. The V call is TRBV28, the J call TRBJ2-3; possible D gene TRBD1, 6 bases. V was pared by 5 bases and J by 2 bases, with 11 bases between. The germline V gene has CDR1 MDHEN and CDR2 SYDVKM. The CDR3 has 14 amino acids. Here the CDR3 reads CASSPGQYTDTQYF. For the CDR3, the DNA is TGTGCCAGCAGTCCCGGACAGTACACAGATACGCAGTATTTT.